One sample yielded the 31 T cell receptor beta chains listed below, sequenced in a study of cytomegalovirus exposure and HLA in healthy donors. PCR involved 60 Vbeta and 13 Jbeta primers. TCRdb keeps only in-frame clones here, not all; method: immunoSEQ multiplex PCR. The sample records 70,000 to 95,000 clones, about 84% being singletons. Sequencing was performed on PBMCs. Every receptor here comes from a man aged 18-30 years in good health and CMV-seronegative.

The CDR3 bases are TGTGCCAGCAGTTACCGTCTCGGGAACACTGAAGCTTTCTTT. Translated, it gives CASSYRLGNTEAFF. The chain couples TRBV6-5 to TRBJ1-1; D is undetermined. The ends were cut back, 2 bases at V and 1 base at J, with 8 bases in the middle. Germline V gene data show CDR1 as MNHEY and CDR2 as SVGAGI. This CDR3 region has 14 residues.

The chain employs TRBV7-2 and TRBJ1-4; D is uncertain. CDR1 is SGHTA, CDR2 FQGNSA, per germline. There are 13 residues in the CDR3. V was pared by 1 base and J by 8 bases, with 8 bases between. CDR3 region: CASSLVREEKLFF. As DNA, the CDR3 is TGTGCCAGCAGCTTAGTAAGAGAGGAAAAACTGTTTTTT.

In nucleotides, the CDR3 is TGTGCCAGCAGTTACACCCTGGGCAGGGGGAGCGATGAGCAGTTCTTC. The encoded protein is CASSYTLGRGSDEQFF. The chain uses TRBV6-5 and TRBJ2-1, with 7 bases lining up with TRBD1. CDR1 MNHEY and CDR2 SVGAGI come from the germline V gene. CDR3 length: 16 residues. J was trimmed by 8 bases and V by 2 bases; bases with no gene match: 12.

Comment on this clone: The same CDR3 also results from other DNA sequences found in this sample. DNA of the CDR3: TGTGCCAGTAGTATGGCAGGGGTCTACGGCTACACCTTC. The encoded protein is CASSMAGVYGYTF. The chain joins TRBV19 to TRBJ1-2; D possibly corresponds to TRBD1 (6 bases). The CDR3 has 13 amino acids. V lost 3 bases and J 8 bases, leaving 13 bases between the germline ends. Germline values: CDR1 LNHDA, CDR2 SQIVND (reference sequence).

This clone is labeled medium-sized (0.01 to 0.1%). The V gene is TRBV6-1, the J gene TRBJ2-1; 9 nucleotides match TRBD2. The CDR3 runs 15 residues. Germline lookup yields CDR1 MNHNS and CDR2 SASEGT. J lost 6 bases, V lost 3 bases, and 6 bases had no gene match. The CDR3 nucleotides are TGTGCCAGCAGTGAGCTAGGCGGGGGGGCCAATGAGCAGTTCTTC. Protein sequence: CASSELGGGANEQFF.

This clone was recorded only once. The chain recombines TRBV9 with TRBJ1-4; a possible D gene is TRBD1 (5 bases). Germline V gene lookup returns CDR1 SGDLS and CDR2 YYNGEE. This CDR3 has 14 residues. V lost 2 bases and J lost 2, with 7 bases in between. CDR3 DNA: TGTGCCAGCAGCGTCAGGGCGACTAATGAAAAACTGTTTTTT. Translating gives CASSVRATNEKLFF.

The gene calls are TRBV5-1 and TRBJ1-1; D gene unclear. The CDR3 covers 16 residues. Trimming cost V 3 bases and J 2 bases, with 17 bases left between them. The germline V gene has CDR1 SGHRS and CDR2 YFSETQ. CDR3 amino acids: CASSWTQREGNTEAFF. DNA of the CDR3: TGCGCCAGCAGCTGGACCCAAAGGGAGGGAAACACTGAAGCTTTCTTT.

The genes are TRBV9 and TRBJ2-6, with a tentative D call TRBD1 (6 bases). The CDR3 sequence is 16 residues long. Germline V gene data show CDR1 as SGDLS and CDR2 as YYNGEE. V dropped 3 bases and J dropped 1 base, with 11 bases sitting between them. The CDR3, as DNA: TGTGCCAGCAGCGCAGCCACAGGGTCTGGGGCCAACGTCCTGACTTTC. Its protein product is CASSAATGSGANVLTF.

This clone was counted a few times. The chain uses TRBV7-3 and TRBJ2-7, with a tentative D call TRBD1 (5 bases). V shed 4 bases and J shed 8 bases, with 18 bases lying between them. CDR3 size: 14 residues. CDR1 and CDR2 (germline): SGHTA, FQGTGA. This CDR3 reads CASSSGAGPPQQYF. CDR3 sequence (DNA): TGTGCCAGCAGCTCCGGTGCAGGGCCACCCCAGCAGTACTTC. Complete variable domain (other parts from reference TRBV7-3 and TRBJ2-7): GAGVSQTPSNKVTEKGKYVELRCDPISGHTALYWYRQSLGQGPEFLIYFQGTGAADDSGLPNDRFFAVRPEGSVSTLKIQRTERGDSAVYLCASSSGAGPPQQYFGPGTRLTVT.

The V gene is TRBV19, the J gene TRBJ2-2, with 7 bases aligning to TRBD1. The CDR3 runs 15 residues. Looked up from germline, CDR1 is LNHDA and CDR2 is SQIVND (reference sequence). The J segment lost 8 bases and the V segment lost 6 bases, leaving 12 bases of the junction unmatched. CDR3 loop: CASRTRQGSSGELFF. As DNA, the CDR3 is TGTGCCAGTAGAACCCGACAGGGTTCCTCGGGGGAGCTGTTTTTT.

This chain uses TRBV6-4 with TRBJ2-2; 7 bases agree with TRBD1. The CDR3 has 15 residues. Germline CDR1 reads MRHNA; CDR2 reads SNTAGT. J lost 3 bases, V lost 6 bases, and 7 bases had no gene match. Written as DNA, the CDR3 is TGTGCCAGCAGCGTGACAGGGCTTGACACCGGGGAGCTGTTTTTT. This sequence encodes CASSVTGLDTGELFF.

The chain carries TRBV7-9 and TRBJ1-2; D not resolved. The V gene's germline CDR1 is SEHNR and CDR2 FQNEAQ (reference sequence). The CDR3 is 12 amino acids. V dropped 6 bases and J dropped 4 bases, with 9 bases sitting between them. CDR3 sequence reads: CASSPRVYGYTF. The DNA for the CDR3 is TGTGCCAGCAGTCCCCGGGTCTATGGCTACACCTTC.

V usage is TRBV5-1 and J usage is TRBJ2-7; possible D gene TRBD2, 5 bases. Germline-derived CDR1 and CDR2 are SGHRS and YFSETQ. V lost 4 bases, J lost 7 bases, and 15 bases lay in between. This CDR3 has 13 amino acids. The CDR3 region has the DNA TGCGCCAGCAGCCGCGGGCAGGCAGGTGAGCAGTACTTC. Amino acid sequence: CASSRGQAGEQYF.

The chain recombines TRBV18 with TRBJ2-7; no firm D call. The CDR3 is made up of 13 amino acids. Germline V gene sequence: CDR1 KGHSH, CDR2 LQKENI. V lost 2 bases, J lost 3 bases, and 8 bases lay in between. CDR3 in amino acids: CASSPGGDYEQYF. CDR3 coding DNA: TGTGCCAGCTCACCAGGCGGAGACTACGAGCAGTACTTC.

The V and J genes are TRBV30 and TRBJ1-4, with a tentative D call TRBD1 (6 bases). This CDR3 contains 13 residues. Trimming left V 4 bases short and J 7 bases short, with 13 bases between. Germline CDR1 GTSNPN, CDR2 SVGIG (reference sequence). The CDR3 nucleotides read TGTGCCTGGACTCGGGGGGCGTTTGAAAAACTGTTTTTT. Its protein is CAWTRGAFEKLFF.

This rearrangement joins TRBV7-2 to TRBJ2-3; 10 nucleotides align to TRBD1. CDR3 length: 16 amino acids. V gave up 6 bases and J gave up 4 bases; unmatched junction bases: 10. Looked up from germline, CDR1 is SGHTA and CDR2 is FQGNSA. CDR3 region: CASRQRQGAGADTQYF. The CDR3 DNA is TGTGCCAGCAGGCAGAGACAGGGGGCGGGCGCAGATACGCAGTATTTT.

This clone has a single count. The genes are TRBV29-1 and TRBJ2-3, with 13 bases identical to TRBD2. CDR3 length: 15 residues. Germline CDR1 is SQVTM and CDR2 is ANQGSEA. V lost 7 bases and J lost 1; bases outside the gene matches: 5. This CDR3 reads CSARGLAGRTDTQYF. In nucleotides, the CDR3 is TGCAGCGCCCGGGGACTAGCGGGGCGCACAGATACGCAGTATTTT.

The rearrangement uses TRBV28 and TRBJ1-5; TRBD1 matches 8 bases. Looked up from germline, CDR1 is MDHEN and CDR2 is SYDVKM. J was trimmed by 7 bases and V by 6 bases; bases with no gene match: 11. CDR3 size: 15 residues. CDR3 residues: CASSSYKQGEQPQHF. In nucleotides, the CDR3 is TGTGCCAGCAGCTCCTACAAACAGGGGGAACAGCCCCAGCATTTT.

The CDR3 DNA is TGTGCCTCTGACAGGCGACCGAACTATGGCTACACCTTC. Translation gives CASDRRPNYGYTF. The chain carries TRBV30 and TRBJ1-2; TRBD1 is a possible D gene (6 bases). This CDR3 spans 13 amino acids. Trimming removed 7 bases at V and 2 bases at J, with 14 bases between. The germline CDR1 and CDR2 sequences are GTSNPN and SVGIG (reference sequence).

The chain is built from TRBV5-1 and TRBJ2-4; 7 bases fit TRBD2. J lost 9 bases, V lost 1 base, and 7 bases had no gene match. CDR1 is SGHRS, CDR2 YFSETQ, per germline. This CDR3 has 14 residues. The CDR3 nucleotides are TGCGCCAGCAGCTTGAACGGGGGGAACAGCATTCAGTACTTC. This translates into CASSLNGGNSIQYF.

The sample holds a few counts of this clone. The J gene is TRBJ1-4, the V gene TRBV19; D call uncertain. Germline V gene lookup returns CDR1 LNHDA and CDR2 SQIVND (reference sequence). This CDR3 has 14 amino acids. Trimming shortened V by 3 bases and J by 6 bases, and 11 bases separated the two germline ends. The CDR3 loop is CASSIARVDEKLFF. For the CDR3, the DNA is TGTGCCAGTAGTATTGCCCGGGTGGATGAAAAACTGTTTTTT.

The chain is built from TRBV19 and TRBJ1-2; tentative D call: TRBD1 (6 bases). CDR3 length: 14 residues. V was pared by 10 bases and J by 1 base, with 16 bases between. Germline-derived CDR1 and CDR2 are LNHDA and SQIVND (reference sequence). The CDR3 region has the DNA TGTGCCACCAAGGAACAGGGTGGTAACTATGGCTACACCTTC. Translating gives CATKEQGGNYGYTF. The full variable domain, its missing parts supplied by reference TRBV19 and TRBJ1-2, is DGGITQSPKYLFRKEGQNVTLSCEQNLNHDAMYWYRQDPGQGLRLIYYSQIVNDFQKGDIAEGYSVSREKKESFPLTVTSAQKNPTAFYLCATKEQGGNYGYTFGSGTRLTVV.

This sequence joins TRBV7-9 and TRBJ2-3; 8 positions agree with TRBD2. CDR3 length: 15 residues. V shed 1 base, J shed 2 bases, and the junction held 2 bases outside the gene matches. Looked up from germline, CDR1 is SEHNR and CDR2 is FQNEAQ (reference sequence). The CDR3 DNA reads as TGTGCCAGCAGCTTAGGGCGGGGGGTCACAGATACGCAGTATTTT. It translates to CASSLGRGVTDTQYF. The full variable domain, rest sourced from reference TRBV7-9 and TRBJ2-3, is DTGVSQNPRHKITKRGQNVTFRCDPISEHNRLYWYRQTLGQGPEFLTYFQNEAQLEKSRLLSDRFSAERPKGSFSTLEIQRTEQGDSAMYLCASSLGRGVTDTQYFGPGTRLTVL.

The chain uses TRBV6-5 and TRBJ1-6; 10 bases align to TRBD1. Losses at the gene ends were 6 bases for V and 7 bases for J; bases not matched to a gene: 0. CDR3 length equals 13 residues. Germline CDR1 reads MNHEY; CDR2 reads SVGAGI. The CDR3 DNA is TGTGCCAGCAGGGACAGGGGGAATTCACCCCTCCACTTT. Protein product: CASRDRGNSPLHF.

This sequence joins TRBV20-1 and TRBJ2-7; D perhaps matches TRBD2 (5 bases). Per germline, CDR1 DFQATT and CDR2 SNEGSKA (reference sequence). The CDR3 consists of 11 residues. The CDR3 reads CSGGGSYEQYF. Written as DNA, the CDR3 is TGCAGCGGAGGTGGCTCCTACGAGCAGTACTTC.

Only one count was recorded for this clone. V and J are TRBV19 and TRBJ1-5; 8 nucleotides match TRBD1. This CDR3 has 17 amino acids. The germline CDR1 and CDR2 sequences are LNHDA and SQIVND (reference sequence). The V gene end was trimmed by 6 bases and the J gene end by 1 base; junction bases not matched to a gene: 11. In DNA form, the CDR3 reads TGTGCCAGTAGAACATTACGGACAGGGAAGAGCAATCAGCCCCAGCATTTT. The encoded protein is CASRTLRTGKSNQPQHF.

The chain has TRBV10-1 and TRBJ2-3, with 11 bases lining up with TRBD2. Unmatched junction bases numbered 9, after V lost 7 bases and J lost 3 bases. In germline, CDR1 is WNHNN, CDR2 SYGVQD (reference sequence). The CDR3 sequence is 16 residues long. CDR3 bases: TGCGCCAGCATTCTAGCGGGGGGCCACCATACAGATACGCAGTATTTT. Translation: CASILAGGHHTDTQYF.

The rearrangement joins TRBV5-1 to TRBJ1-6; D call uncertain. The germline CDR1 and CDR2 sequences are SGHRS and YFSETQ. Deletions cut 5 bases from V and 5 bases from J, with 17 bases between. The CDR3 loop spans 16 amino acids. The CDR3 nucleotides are TGCGCCAGCAGACAGTCAGGATTCCCTAATAATTCACCCCTCCACTTT. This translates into CASRQSGFPNNSPLHF.

CDR3 DNA: TGCGCCAGCAGCCAACCTACTAGGAACACCGGGGAGCTGTTTTTT. It translates to CASSQPTRNTGELFF. The chain has TRBV4-1 and TRBJ2-2, with TRBD2 as a possible D gene (5 bases). The CDR3 contains 15 residues. With 2 bases removed from V and 1 base from J, the gap between germline ends came to 8 bases. Germline V gene data show CDR1 as MGHRA and CDR2 as YSYEKL.

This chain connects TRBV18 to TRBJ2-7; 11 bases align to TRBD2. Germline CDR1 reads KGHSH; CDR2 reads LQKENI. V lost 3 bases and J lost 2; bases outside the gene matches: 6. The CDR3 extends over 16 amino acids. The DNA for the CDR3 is TGTGCCAGCTCACCCAGTGGGACTAGCGGCACCTACGAGCAGTACTTC. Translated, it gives CASSPSGTSGTYEQYF.

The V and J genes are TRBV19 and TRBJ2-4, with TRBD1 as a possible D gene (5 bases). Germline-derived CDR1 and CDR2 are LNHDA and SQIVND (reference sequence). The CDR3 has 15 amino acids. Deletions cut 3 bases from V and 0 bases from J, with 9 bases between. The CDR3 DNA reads TGTGCCAGTAGTATGACAGCAATAGCCAAAAACATTCAGTACTTC. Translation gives CASSMTAIAKNIQYF.